These 22 T cell receptor beta chains originate from one sample sequenced in a study of T cells in localized non-small cell lung cancer. Using immunoSEQ multiplex PCR, the repertoire was profiled, and TCRdb retains in-frame clones only, with some absent. This table has about 25,000 clones, roughly nine tenths appearing once. The sample here was peripheral blood, taken before any cancer treatment. Source of these receptors: a man between 35 and 75 years old with stage III squamous cell lung carcinoma.

The sample holds one count of this clone. This chain connects TRBV7-2 to TRBJ2-2; D perhaps matches TRBD2 (6 bases). The CDR3 has 15 residues. Trimming removed 4 bases at V and 0 bases at J, with 9 bases between. Germline-derived CDR1 and CDR2 are SGHTA and FQGNSA. The CDR3 coding sequence is TGTGCCAGCAGCTCTGCGGGGCCGAACACCGGGGAGCTGTTTTTT. Translation gives CASSSAGPNTGELFF.

The rearrangement uses TRBV5-1 and TRBJ1-4; unclear D gene. In germline, CDR1 is SGHRS, CDR2 YFSETQ. The CDR3 spans 15 residues. Trimming took 5 bases from V and 0 from J, leaving 11 bases between them. CDR3: CASRSTTSTNEKLFF. CDR3 bases: TGCGCCAGCAGATCTACAACATCAACTAATGAAAAACTGTTTTTT.

The chain recombines TRBV6-5 with TRBJ1-2, with D possibly TRBD1 on 5 matching bases. The germline V gene has CDR1 MNHEY and CDR2 SVGAGI. The ends were cut back, 0 bases at V and 4 bases at J, with 12 bases in the middle. The CDR3 has 15 amino acids. The CDR3 protein is CASSYSQGPIYGYTF. The CDR3 DNA follows: TGTGCCAGCAGTTACTCGCAGGGTCCAATCTATGGCTACACCTTC.

The rearrangement uses TRBV7-3 and TRBJ2-3; a possible D gene is TRBD1 (5 bases). Germline V lookup: CDR1 SGHTA, CDR2 FQGTGA. The CDR3 sequence is 14 residues long. V was pared by 5 bases and J by 4 bases, with 13 bases between. CDR3 nucleotide sequence: TGTGCCAGCAGCCCAGGGCAGGGCTCAGATACGCAGTATTTT. Translated, it gives CASSPGQGSDTQYF. Together with reference TRBV7-3 and TRBJ2-3, the CDR3 gives the full variable domain: GAGVSQTPSNKVTEKGKYVELRCDPISGHTALYWYRQSLGQGPEFLIYFQGTGAADDSGLPNDRFFAVRPEGSVSTLKIQRTERGDSAVYLCASSPGQGSDTQYFGPGTRLTVL.

This rearrangement joins TRBV5-6 to TRBJ1-4; 8 bases align to TRBD1. The J segment lost 10 bases and the V segment lost 5 bases, leaving 4 bases of the junction unmatched. CDR1 and CDR2 (germline): SGHDT, YYEEEE. The CDR3 length is 12 residues. DNA for the CDR3: TGTGCCAGCAGACAGGGGGTGGGAAAACTGTTTTTT. Its protein is CASRQGVGKLFF.

This chain uses TRBV11-1 with TRBJ2-1; 14 bases line up with TRBD2. Germline V lookup: CDR1 SGHAT, CDR2 FQDESV (reference sequence). The CDR3 runs 14 residues. The J segment lost 9 bases and the V segment lost 6 bases, leaving 4 bases of the junction unmatched. The chain's CDR3 is CASSLTSGRVEQFF. The CDR3 region has the DNA TGTGCCAGCAGTTTGACTAGCGGGAGGGTTGAGCAGTTCTTC.

J is TRBJ1-3 and V is TRBV9; D unclear. The ends were cut back, 2 bases at V and 1 base at J, with 7 bases in the middle. The CDR3 contains 14 residues. Germline loops: CDR1 SGDLS, CDR2 YYNGEE. CDR3 sequence (DNA): TGTGCCAGCAGCGTCGCAGATTCTGGAAACACCATATATTTT. Translated: CASSVADSGNTIYF.

The rearrangement links TRBV10-3 to TRBJ2-2; 10 bases are a match to TRBD1. Per germline, CDR1 ENHRY and CDR2 SYGVKD. This CDR3 is 13 amino acids long. V was pared by 8 bases and J by 4 bases, with 1 base of the junction left unmatched. CDR3 bases: TGTGCCATCGGGACAGGGGCCACCGGGGAGCTGTTTTTT. Protein product: CAIGTGATGELFF.

The chain couples TRBV28 to TRBJ2-1; 13 bases agree with TRBD2. Germline CDR1 is MDHEN and CDR2 is SYDVKM. V lost 5 bases, J lost 4 bases, and 8 bases stayed unmatched. The CDR3 is 17 amino acids. The CDR3 DNA reads as TGTGCCAGCAGTAGCTCGGGACTAGCGGGAAATTACAATGAGCAGTTCTTC. Translation gives CASSSSGLAGNYNEQFF.

The chain joins TRBV28 to TRBJ2-5; no firm D call. CDR1 is MDHEN and CDR2 is SYDVKM in the germline V gene. The CDR3 loop spans 11 amino acids. V gave up 10 bases and J gave up 5 bases, with 11 bases separating them. The CDR3 DNA reads TGTGCCACACAGTTTTTGGAGACCCAGTACTTC. This translates into CATQFLETQYF.

The chain recombines TRBV7-2 with TRBJ2-5; tentatively, D is TRBD1 or TRBD2 (6 bases each). This CDR3 region has 19 residues. Deletions cut 1 base from V and 1 base from J, with 22 bases between. CDR1 and CDR2 from the germline V gene are SGHTA and FQGNSA. CDR3 loop: CASSLVFGGRGEVQETQYF. CDR3 DNA sequence: TGTGCCAGCAGCTTAGTCTTTGGGGGGCGGGGTGAGGTCCAAGAGACCCAGTACTTC.

The chain combines TRBV11-2 with TRBJ2-1; TRBD1 matches 9 bases. CDR1 is SGHAT, CDR2 FQNNGV, per germline. The CDR3 has 16 residues. The J segment lost 1 base and the V segment lost 6 bases, leaving 7 bases of the junction unmatched. CDR3 nucleotides: TGTGCCAGCAGACCGGACAGGGGCCTTTCCTACAATGAGCAGTTCTTC. As protein: CASRPDRGLSYNEQFF. The variable domain in full, completed from reference TRBV11-2 and TRBJ2-1, reads EAGVAQSPRYKIIEKRQSVAFWCNPISGHATLYWYQQILGQGPKLLIQFQNNGVVDDSQLPKDRFSAERLKGVDSTLKIQPAKLEDSAVYLCASRPDRGLSYNEQFFGPGTRLTVL.

The V gene is TRBV4-2, the J gene TRBJ1-5, with D perhaps TRBD1 (5 bases). Trimming shortened V by 3 bases and J by 4 bases, and 7 bases separated the two germline ends. Germline CDR1 LGHNA, CDR2 YNFKEQ. The CDR3 runs to 13 residues. The DNA of the CDR3 is TGTGCCAGCAGCCAGGGGGGGAATCAGCCCCAGCATTTT. This gives the protein CASSQGGNQPQHF.

This rearrangement joins TRBV6-6 to TRBJ1-5; TRBD1 matches at 9 bases. CDR3 length: 14 amino acids. J lost 6 bases, V lost 5 bases, and 5 bases had no gene match. Per the germline V gene, CDR1 is MNHNY and CDR2 is SVGAGI (reference sequence). The CDR3 region has the DNA TGTGCCAGCAGTAGACAGGGGGTTAGTCAGCCCCAGCATTTT. Its translation is CASSRQGVSQPQHF.

The chain joins TRBV18 to TRBJ2-2, with D hard to call. Germline CDR1 and CDR2: KGHSH and LQKENI. V was trimmed by 1 base and J by 2 bases, leaving 5 bases between them. The CDR3 has 14 amino acids. In DNA form, the CDR3 reads TGTGCCAGCTCACCACAGGTCAACACCGGGGAGCTGTTTTTT. It translates to CASSPQVNTGELFF.

The chain uses TRBV18 and TRBJ1-1, with a tentative D call TRBD1 (5 bases). V was shortened by 4 bases and J by 4 bases, with 19 bases between the two germline ends. There are 16 residues in the CDR3. The germline V gene has CDR1 KGHSH and CDR2 LQKENI. The chain's CDR3 is CASSHPPTVSGTEAFF. CDR3 bases: TGTGCCAGCTCACACCCCCCGACAGTTTCGGGCACTGAAGCTTTCTTT.

CDR3 sequence (DNA): TGTGCCAGCAGTGAAAGAGGTAGCGGGAGCTACAATGAGCAGTTCTTC. It encodes CASSERGSGSYNEQFF. The chain has TRBV6-1 and TRBJ2-1; TRBD2 matches 9 bases. Germline assignment: CDR1 MNHNS and CDR2 SASEGT. CDR3 length equals 16 residues. After removal of 2 bases from V and 3 bases from J, the junction contained 5 bases not matched to a gene.

CDR3 loop: CASSYGLSTDTQYF. In DNA form, the CDR3 reads TGTGCCAGCAGTTACGGGTTAAGCACAGATACGCAGTATTTT. The V and J genes are TRBV6-5 and TRBJ2-3; D gene ambiguous. CDR3 length: 14 amino acids. With 2 bases removed from V and 0 bases from J, the gap between germline ends came to 6 bases. Germline lookup yields CDR1 MNHEY and CDR2 SVGAGI.

The gene calls are TRBV5-1 and TRBJ1-2; 9 bases are shared with TRBD1. Germline CDR1 and CDR2: SGHRS and YFSETQ. CDR3 size: 14 residues. Germline trimming cut 5 bases from V and 5 bases from J; bases unmatched to any gene: 7. The CDR3 here is CASSLSGTGYGYTF. CDR3 coding DNA: TGCGCCAGCAGTCTATCCGGGACAGGGTATGGCTACACCTTC. The variable domain in full, with the rest retrieved from reference TRBV5-1 and TRBJ1-2, is KAGVTQTPRYLIKTRGQQVTLSCSPISGHRSVSWYQQTPGQGLQFLFEYFSETQRNKGNFPGRFSGRQFSNSRSEMNVSTLELGDSALYLCASSLSGTGYGYTFGSGTRLTVV.

The J gene is TRBJ1-1, the V gene TRBV7-3, with 12 bases identical to TRBD1. The V gene's germline CDR1 is SGHTA and CDR2 FQGTGA. V lost 5 bases, J lost 1 base, and 11 bases stayed unmatched. CDR3 size: 18 residues. CDR3 sequence (DNA): TGTGCCAGCAGCGCTACCGGGACAGGGGGCTCGGGGAACACTGAAGCTTTCTTT. Its protein product is CASSATGTGGSGNTEAFF.

The V call is TRBV28, the J call TRBJ1-4; 7 bases agree with TRBD1. With 6 bases clipped from V and 5 bases from J, the junction kept 18 bases outside the gene matches. CDR3 size: 18 residues. Germline lookup yields CDR1 MDHEN and CDR2 SYDVKM. CDR3 sequence (DNA): TGTGCCAGCAGCCCTACAGGGGTTTCCCCCCTAGGGAATGAAAAACTGTTTTTT. Protein sequence: CASSPTGVSPLGNEKLFF.

The V and J genes are TRBV6-6 and TRBJ2-1; 13 positions agree with TRBD2. J gave up 5 bases and V 6 bases, and 4 bases lay outside the gene matches. CDR3 length: 15 amino acids. Germline V gene sequence: CDR1 MNHNY, CDR2 SVGAGI (reference sequence). The CDR3 DNA reads as TGTGCCAGCAGCACTAGCGGGGGGGTGAACAATGAGCAGTTCTTC. Encoded protein: CASSTSGGVNNEQFF.